The 20 T cell receptor beta chains presented below share a single source sample, sequenced in a study of prognosis after radiotherapy for stage I lung cancer. Researchers used two-round multiplex PCR to amplify TCR beta CDR3 starting from genomic DNA. Specific primers for each TRBV and TRBJ gene were what first-round PCR used. One entry per CDR3 protein, called by TCRdb with MiXCR from the multiplex PCR reads. Here the sample spans about 14,000 distinct CDR3 sequences, approximately 60% being singletons. This material consisted of PBMCs, taken before or after stereotactic body radiation therapy (not recorded which). Receptors were obtained from a donor aged 50 or older with non-small cell lung cancer.

In its sample, this clonotype was seen a few times. V usage is TRBV6-1 and J usage is TRBJ2-7; 8 positions match TRBD1. From germline, CDR1 is MNHNS and CDR2 SASEGT. Unmatched junction bases numbered 11, after V lost 7 bases and J lost 3 bases. The CDR3 has 15 amino acids. CDR3 in DNA: TGTGCCAGCACCCCCTTGGGACAGGTAGGCTACGAGCAGTACTTC. Its protein product is CASTPLGQVGYEQYF.

This rearrangement joins TRBV15 to TRBJ2-1; D possibly uses TRBD1 or TRBD2 (5 bases each). The CDR3 spans 13 residues. Germline-derived CDR1 and CDR2 are LNHNV and YYDKDF (reference sequence). Trimming removed 3 bases from V and 6 bases from J, with 9 bases in between. The CDR3 loop is CATSRGPINEQFF. In DNA, the CDR3 is TGTGCCACCAGCAGGGGACCGATCAATGAGCAGTTCTTC.

This clonotype has ten or more counts. Possible read error: a much larger clone is one base away. V gene TRBV6-1 combines with J gene TRBJ2-7; the match to TRBD2 covers 7 bases. CDR1 is MNHNS, CDR2 SASEGT, per germline. The ends lost 6 bases at V and 4 bases at J; junction bases unmatched: 15. The CDR3 has 16 residues. CDR3 in DNA: TGTGCCAGCAGCCCCAGGGTGGGAGGGCCGAGGTACGAGCAGTACTTC. This encodes CASSPRVGGPRYEQYF.

This clonotype is medium-sized in the sample. This rearrangement joins TRBV11-2 to TRBJ2-1, with 12 bases that match TRBD2. The V gene end was trimmed by 5 bases and the J gene end by 3 bases; junction bases not matched to a gene: 5. Germline V gives CDR1 SGHAT, CDR2 FQNNGV. The CDR3 spans 16 residues. CDR3 in DNA: TGTGCCAGCAGCACCCGACTAGCGGGAGACTACAATGAGCAGTTCTTC. As protein: CASSTRLAGDYNEQFF.

V usage is TRBV27 and J usage is TRBJ1-5, with D perhaps matching TRBD1 (5 bases). The germline V gene encodes CDR1 MNHEY and CDR2 SMNVEV (reference sequence). The V gene lost 4 bases and the J gene lost 2 bases, with 9 bases spanning the gap. The CDR3 loop spans 14 amino acids. The CDR3 sequence is CASSSRAGNQPQHF. The CDR3 DNA reads as TGTGCCAGCAGTTCCAGGGCAGGCAATCAGCCCCAGCATTTT.

This chain links TRBV5-8 with TRBJ2-3, with a tentative D call TRBD2 (6 bases). The CDR3 contains 18 residues. Trimming took 3 bases from V and 0 from J, leaving 20 bases between them. Germline CDR1 is SGHTS and CDR2 is YDEGEE. CDR3 sequence reads: CASSSPRGSTSSTDTQYF. The CDR3 DNA reads TGTGCCAGCAGCTCCCCCCGGGGGAGTACCTCTAGCACAGATACGCAGTATTTT. Based on the CDR3 plus reference TRBV5-8 and TRBJ2-3, the full variable domain is EAGVTQSPTHLIKTRGQQATLRCSPISGHTSVYWYQQALGLGLQFLLWYDEGEERNRGNFPPRFSGRQFPNYSSELNVNALELEDSALYLCASSSPRGSTSSTDTQYFGPGTRLTVL.

This clonotype is judged medium-sized. The V and J genes are TRBV28 and TRBJ2-7, with 11 bases lining up with TRBD1. Looked up from germline, CDR1 is MDHEN and CDR2 is SYDVKM. V lost 3 bases and J lost 0; bases outside the gene matches: 4. CDR3 length: 16 residues. The CDR3 region has the DNA TGTGCCAGCAGTTTTTCCGGGACAGGGGGCTCCTACGAGCAGTACTTC. It encodes CASSFSGTGGSYEQYF.

This clonotype has at least ten counts. The chain carries TRBV19 and TRBJ2-5; the D is unclear. The CDR3 loop spans 12 amino acids. V dropped 4 bases and J dropped 5 bases, with 8 bases sitting between them. CDR1 is LNHDA, CDR2 SQIVND, per germline (reference sequence). CDR3 residues: CASSTRRETQYF. The DNA of the CDR3 is TGTGCCAGTAGTACCCGCCGGGAGACCCAGTACTTC.

There are many counts of this clonotype. A single base separates this from a much larger clone, so it may be a read error. The chain employs TRBV11-2 and TRBJ2-7; D could derive from TRBD1 or TRBD2 (5 bases each). Germline lookup yields CDR1 SGHAT and CDR2 FQNNGV. The CDR3 is 12 amino acids. DNA of the CDR3: TGTGCCGGCAGCTTAGGGACGTTCGGGCAGTACTTC. Residues: CAGSLGTFGQYF.

The V call is TRBV6-2 or TRBV6-3, the J call TRBJ2-1, with D perhaps matching TRBD2 (5 bases). Looked up from germline, CDR1 is MNHEY and CDR2 is SVGEGT. The CDR3 consists of 13 residues. Trimming cost V 7 bases and J 6 bases, with 13 bases left between them. DNA for the CDR3: TGTGCCAGCACTCGTCAGGCGGGCAATGAGCAGTTCTTC. Translation gives CASTRQAGNEQFF.

By its share, this clonotype is medium-sized. The chain employs TRBV20-1 and TRBJ2-1; 8 bases are a match to TRBD2. The CDR3 is made up of 15 amino acids. Germline values: CDR1 DFQATT, CDR2 SNEGSKA (reference sequence). Germline trimming cut 5 bases from V and 9 bases from J; bases unmatched to any gene: 15. The CDR3 spells CSALTDGRGGSEQFF. The CDR3 region has the DNA TGCAGTGCTCTAACGGACGGGAGGGGGGGTAGTGAGCAGTTCTTC.

This clonotype was detected many times. At one end the junction does not follow the germline gene, possibly because of a read error. The chain uses TRBV12-3 or TRBV12-4 and TRBJ2-1, with 12 bases lining up with TRBD2. CDR3 length: 15 amino acids. The CDR3 is CASSLAGGPRNEQFF. The CDR3 DNA reads as TGTGCCAGCAGTCTAGCGGGAGGGCCGAGAAATGAGCAGTTCTTC.

The table lists this clonotype with many counts. CDR3 region: CASSPIAGEMTDTQYF. The CDR3 nucleotides are TGTGCCAGCAGCCCCATAGCGGGAGAGATGACAGATACGCAGTATTTT. V is TRBV5-5 and J is TRBJ2-3, with TRBD2 matching 9 bases. Germline V CDR1 and CDR2: SGHKS, YYEKEE (reference sequence). There are 16 residues in the CDR3. J gave up 3 bases and V 4 bases, and 9 bases lay outside the gene matches. The variable domain in full, with the rest retrieved from reference TRBV5-5 and TRBJ2-3, is DAGVTQSPTHLIKTRGQQVTLRCSPISGHKSVSWYQQVLGQGPQFIFQYYEKEERGRGNFPDRFSARQFPNYSSELNVNALLLGDSALYLCASSPIAGEMTDTQYFGPGTRLTVL.

This clonotype has at least ten counts. The CDR3 nucleotides read TGTGCCAGCAGCGTAGCTCCTAGCGGGATGAGCAATGAGCAGTTCTTC. Protein: CASSVAPSGMSNEQFF. V is TRBV9 and J is TRBJ2-1; TRBD2 aligns across 9 bases. Germline trimming cut 0 bases from V and 6 bases from J; bases unmatched to any gene: 7. This CDR3 comprises 16 residues. Germline V gives CDR1 SGDLS, CDR2 YYNGEE.

Many counts were recorded for this clonotype. The V and J genes are TRBV3-1 and TRBJ2-3; 12 bases are a match to TRBD2. V was pared by 4 bases and J by 4 bases, with 9 bases of the junction left unmatched. The CDR3 is made up of 17 amino acids. Germline loops: CDR1 LGHDT, CDR2 YNNKEL (reference sequence). Here the CDR3 DNA reads TGTGCCAGCAGCCGACCGGGACTAGCGGGTTTTGCAGATACGCAGTATTTT. Translated: CASSRPGLAGFADTQYF.

For this clonotype: A far larger clone is a single base away, which makes a read error likely. J is TRBJ2-5 and V is TRBV6-5, with 7 bases that match TRBD2. This CDR3 is 16 amino acids long. Germline assignment: CDR1 MNHEY and CDR2 SVGAGI. V was clipped by 2 bases and J by 6 bases; unmatched bases: 12. The CDR3 sequence is CASSYGTIGSRKTQYF. The CDR3 nucleotides are TGTGCCAGCAGTTACGGGACTATCGGGAGTAGGAAGACCCAGTACTTC.

This clonotype occurred once. This chain uses TRBV6-1 with TRBJ2-2; 8 bases are shared with TRBD2. The CDR3 is 15 amino acids. Germline CDR1 and CDR2: MNHNS and SASEGT. V trimming: 6 bases; J trimming: 3 bases; junction bases outside the gene matches: 6. The CDR3 reads CASSPREGYTGELFF. CDR3 coding DNA: TGTGCCAGCAGCCCCCGGGAGGGGTACACCGGGGAGCTGTTTTTT.

Regarding this clonotype: This likely traces to a read error, being one base from a far larger clone. The rearrangement joins TRBV6-4 to TRBJ2-2; D not resolved. The V gene's germline CDR1 is MRHNA and CDR2 SNTAGT. This CDR3 comprises 13 residues. Trimming removed 4 bases from V and 6 bases from J, with 9 bases in between. The CDR3 sequence: CASSGPASGELFF. CDR3 nucleotides: TGTGCCAGCAGTGGACCTGCGTCCGGGGAGCTGTTTTTT.

This clonotype has at least ten counts. The V gene is TRBV19, the J gene TRBJ1-2; 7 bases map to TRBD1. This CDR3 region has 15 residues. From germline, CDR1 is LNHDA and CDR2 SQIVND (reference sequence). Losses at the gene ends were 3 bases for V and 4 bases for J; bases not matched to a gene: 8. CDR3 bases: TGTGCCAGTAGTATCGGACAGGCAGTAGGCTATGGCTACACCTTC. Translating it yields CASSIGQAVGYGYTF.

The chain employs TRBV11-2 and TRBJ2-7; TRBD2 agrees at 8 bases. Looked up from germline, CDR1 is SGHAT and CDR2 is FQNNGV. Trimming removed 1 base from V and 2 bases from J; junction bases left unmatched: 7. There are 16 residues in the CDR3. This chain's CDR3 is CASSLGPPGGPYEQYF. Here the CDR3 DNA reads TGTGCCAGCAGCTTAGGTCCGCCGGGAGGGCCCTACGAGCAGTACTTC. Based on the CDR3 plus reference TRBV11-2 and TRBJ2-7, the full variable domain is EAGVAQSPRYKIIEKRQSVAFWCNPISGHATLYWYQQILGQGPKLLIQFQNNGVVDDSQLPKDRFSAERLKGVDSTLKIQPAKLEDSAVYLCASSLGPPGGPYEQYFGPGTRLTVT.